Below are 6 T cell receptor beta chains sequenced from a single sample in a study of blood T cell repertoires in COVID-19. Method: immunoSEQ multiplex PCR; TCRdb's copy keeps in-frame clones and lacks some. Of roughly 20,000 clones in the sample, 77% were seen once. The specimen was peripheral blood. The receptor set was obtained from a man aged 70-80 years with COVID-19, enrolled during active disease.

In regard to this clone: One junction end does not reproduce the germline sequence, and a read error may be involved. The V call is TRBV20-1, the J call TRBJ2-7; D may be TRBD1 (5 bases). Germline CDR1 and CDR2: DFQATT and SNEGSKA (reference sequence). The CDR3 sequence is 11 residues long. Here the CDR3 reads CSARDGQEETF. CDR3 bases: TGCAGTGCTAGAGATGGACAAGAGGAGACCTTC.

The chain carries TRBV6-6 and TRBJ1-2, with D unclear. The CDR3 loop spans 13 amino acids. V lost 8 bases and J lost 4, with 14 bases in between. Germline values: CDR1 MNHNY, CDR2 SVGAGI (reference sequence). In DNA form, the CDR3 reads TGTGCCAGCTCCCAAGACATGGGCTATGGCTACACCTTC. It codes for CASSQDMGYGYTF.

CDR3 sequence (DNA): TGTGCCAGCAGTGCCAGACCAGAGCGGGGGGACCTACAAGAGACCCAGTACTTC. Translating gives CASSARPERGDLQETQYF. The V gene is TRBV6-1, the J gene TRBJ2-5, with 9 bases lining up with TRBD2. Germline CDR1 MNHNS, CDR2 SASEGT. This CDR3 has 18 residues. V lost 4 bases and J lost 2; bases outside the gene matches: 14.

This clone appeared a single time. This chain uses TRBV18 with TRBJ1-2; 12 nucleotides line up with TRBD1. The J segment lost 6 bases and the V segment lost 6 bases, leaving 5 bases of the junction unmatched. Germline-derived CDR1 and CDR2 are KGHSH and LQKENI. This CDR3 spans 14 amino acids. The CDR3 protein is CASSPGQGAHGYTF. DNA of the CDR3: TGTGCCAGCTCGCCGGGACAGGGGGCGCATGGCTACACCTTC.

Points on this clone: Other DNA sequences within the sample encode an identical CDR3. V gene TRBV7-6 combines with J gene TRBJ1-5, with TRBD1 matching over 9 bases. V shed 5 bases, J shed 6 bases, and the junction held 8 bases outside the gene matches. The CDR3 has 15 amino acids. Germline V CDR1 and CDR2: SGHVS, FNYEAQ. CDR3 region: CASSPGQGLGQPQHF. The CDR3 DNA is TGTGCCAGCAGCCCGGGACAGGGTCTTGGTCAGCCCCAGCATTTT.

This sequence joins TRBV18 and TRBJ1-1, with 9 bases identical to TRBD1. Germline trimming cut 3 bases from V and 4 bases from J; bases unmatched to any gene: 6. In germline, CDR1 is KGHSH, CDR2 LQKENI. This CDR3 is built from 15 residues. The chain's CDR3 is CASSPGDRVGTEAFF. The CDR3 DNA reads as TGTGCCAGCTCACCGGGGGACAGGGTGGGCACTGAAGCTTTCTTT.